This is a list of T cell receptor beta chains from one sample in a study of tumor and adjacent non-tumor tissue in lung cancer. In TCRdb, the multiplex PCR reads were re-called with MiXCR into one record per CDR3 protein. The table has tens of thousands of distinct CDR3 sequences, just over 65% seen once; the top ten hold 18%. Material for sequencing was lung tumor tissue. These receptors were collected from a man aged 60 to 69 with non-small cell lung cancer. The CDR3 runs from the conserved cysteine through the conserved F or W. D genes are given only for firm matches. Some rows have no size entry. The others give once, few or many, or a class for an expanded clone.

few TRBD2 TRBJ2-5 TRBV28 CASSTPSGSETQYF TGTGCCAGCAGTACCCCTAGCGGGAGCGAGACCCAGTACTTC
few - TRBJ2-7 TRBV28 CASSDYLPGDTHEQYF TGTGCCAGCAGCGACTACCTCCCGGGGGACACCCACGAGCAGTACTTC
many - TRBJ1-2 TRBV21-1 CASRKSPPSYGYTF TGTGCCAGCAGGAAAAGCCCCCCGTCCTATGGCTACACCTTC
- - TRBJ1-1 TRBV6-1 CASRSGETGNTEAFF TGTGCCAGCAGGTCGGGAGAAACTGGGAACACTGAAGCTTTCTTT
- TRBD1 TRBJ1-5 TRBV6-2/TRBV6-3 CASSHSKLRTGVLNQPQHF TGCGCCAGCAGTCATTCTAAACTCCGGACAGGTGTTCTCAATCAGCCCCAGCATTTT
many - TRBJ2-5 TRBV5-6 CASSLREGLWETQYF TGTGCCAGCAGCTTGAGAGAGGGACTCTGGGAGACCCAGTACTTC
- - TRBJ1-6 TRBV2 CASCEYSGNSPLHF TGTGCCAGCTGTGAATATTCAGGGAATTCACCCCTCCACTTT
- - TRBJ1-4 TRBV11-2 CASSTHSGGNGKLFF TGTGCCAGCAGCACACACTCTGGGGGTAACGGAAAACTGTTTTTT
- TRBD2 TRBJ2-7 TRBV5-5 CASSRSSGGSYEQYF TGTGCCAGCAGCCGGTCTAGCGGGGGATCCTACGAGCAGTACTTC
- - TRBJ2-3 TRBV5-4 CASNLLWADTQYF TGTGCCAGTAACTTGCTCTGGGCGGATACGCAGTATTTT
few - TRBJ1-3 TRBV19 CASSADHFSGNTIYF TGTGCCAGTAGTGCTGATCATTTCTCTGGAAACACCATATATTTT
- - TRBJ1-1 TRBV19 CASSIVPRGGTEAFF TGTGCCAGTAGTATAGTTCCCAGGGGAGGAACTGAGGCTTTCTTT
medium-sized TRBD2 TRBJ2-5 TRBV20-1 CSARLTSGSPQYF TGCAGTGCTAGGTTGACTAGCGGGAGTCCCCAGTACTTC
- TRBD2 TRBJ2-3 TRBV12-3/TRBV12-4 CASSHILTGGSDTQYF TGTGCCAGCAGCCACATACTAACGGGAGGGTCAGATACGCAGTATTTT
- TRBD1 TRBJ2-5 TRBV5-1 CASSLNLGQKETQYF TGCGCCAGCAGCTTGAATCTGGGACAGAAAGAGACCCAGTACTTC
- - TRBJ2-1 TRBV4-3 CASDRQVSSYNEHFF TGCGCCAGCGACCGACAGGTTAGCTCCTACAATGAGCATTTCTTC
- - TRBJ2-7 TRBV10-3 CVISSAGHEQYF TGTGTCATCAGTAGTGCGGGCCACGAGCAGTACTTC
- - TRBJ2-7 TRBV29-1 CSVILDRAHEQYF TGCAGCGTTATTCTAGACCGTGCCCACGAGCAGTACTTC
- - TRBJ2-7 TRBV21-1 CDCCPPGTGVSYEQYF TGTGACTGCTGTCCCCCCGGGACAGGGGTCTCCTACGAGCAGTACTTC
- TRBD1 TRBJ1-2 TRBV4-1 CAGSQTGTGGRGYYGYTF TGCGCCGGCAGCCAAACCGGGACAGGGGGCAGAGGCTATTATGGCTACACCTTC
- TRBD1 TRBJ2-2 TRBV11-2 CASSLGQGPAGELFF TGTGCCAGCAGCTTAGGACAGGGGCCAGCCGGGGAGCTGTTTTTT
- TRBD1 TRBJ1-2 TRBV7-9 CASSPGQGRDYTF TGTGCCAGCAGCCCCGGACAGGGTAGAGACTACACCTTC
- TRBD2 TRBJ2-3 TRBV2 CARSELASETDTQYF TGTGCCCGCAGTGAACTAGCGTCAGAGACAGATACGCAGTATTTT
- TRBD2 TRBJ2-1 TRBV6-2/TRBV6-3 CASSHSAGVWNEQFF TGTGCTAGCAGTCACTCTGCGGGAGTTTGGAATGAGCAGTTCTTC
- - TRBJ2-5 TRBV20-1 CSDRVVDSELF TGCAGTGATAGGGTAGTGGACTCCGAACTCTTC
many - TRBJ1-4 TRBV29-1 CSAGIPNEKLFF TGCAGCGCCGGGATCCCTAATGAAAAACTGTTTTTT
- TRBD2 TRBJ2-1 TRBV11-2 CASSFSGWLCNEQFF TGTGCCAGCAGCTTTAGCGGGTGGTTATGCAATGAGCAGTTCTTC
- TRBD2 TRBJ2-3 TRBV29-1 CSVGLAGATDTQYF TGCAGCGTTGGACTAGCGGGAGCGACAGATACACAGTATTTT
once - TRBJ1-1 TRBV12-3/TRBV12-4 CAGSGGGEAFF TGTGCCGGCAGCGGAGGGGGGGAAGCTTTCTTT
- TRBD1 TRBJ2-7 TRBV11-3 CASSTVGQWSYEQYF TGTGCCAGCAGTACCGTGGGACAGTGGTCCTACGAGCAGTACTTC
- - TRBJ2-5 TRBV12-3/TRBV12-4 CASSFKGGRETQYF TGTGCCAGCAGTTTCAAGGGGGGAAGAGAGACCCAGTACTTC